The 31 T cell receptor beta chains given below trace back to one sample, sequenced in a study of T cell responses to AZD1222 COVID-19 vaccine. The table came from immunoSEQ multiplex PCR; TCRdb's copy has only in-frame clones and leaves some out. The table records 180,000 or so clones, 91% of them present only once. The specimen was peripheral blood, collected 28 days after the second AZD1222 dose. These receptors came from an adult who received the AZD1222 COVID-19 vaccine.

The table lists this clone with a count of one. The genes are TRBV7-2 and TRBJ2-5; D is unresolved. Deletions cut 5 bases from V and 4 bases from J, with 11 bases between. The CDR3 is 13 amino acids. Germline loops: CDR1 SGHTA, CDR2 FQGNSA. The CDR3: CASSLGRPETQYF. The CDR3 DNA is TGTGCCAGCAGCCTAGGAAGGCCAGAGACCCAGTACTTC.

This chain uses TRBV5-1 with TRBJ2-3; 9 bases align to TRBD2. Germline CDR1 and CDR2: SGHRS and YFSETQ. The CDR3 loop spans 16 amino acids. V trimming: 4 bases; J trimming: 6 bases; junction bases outside the gene matches: 12. This chain's CDR3 is CASSIPGLAFLDTQYF. CDR3 DNA: TGCGCCAGCAGCATACCGGGACTAGCTTTTTTGGATACGCAGTATTTT.

The chain couples TRBV5-6 to TRBJ1-1; D call uncertain. The germline gives CDR1 SGHDT, CDR2 YYEEEE. With 5 bases removed from V and 1 base from J, the gap between germline ends came to 18 bases. The length of the CDR3 is 16 residues. Here the CDR3 DNA reads TGTGCCAGCAGGGAGAAACTCACTACGGCGAACACTGAAGCTTTCTTT. Its translation: CASREKLTTANTEAFF.

The V and J genes are TRBV5-5 and TRBJ1-4; D uncertain. V gave up 2 bases and J gave up 5 bases, with 7 bases separating them. Germline V gene lookup returns CDR1 SGHKS and CDR2 YYEKEE (reference sequence). The CDR3 sequence is 13 residues long. The CDR3 sequence: CASSFGPNEKLFF. CDR3 sequence (DNA): TGTGCCAGCAGCTTCGGGCCAAATGAAAAACTGTTTTTT.

The chain combines TRBV6-5 with TRBJ2-6, with D unclear. This CDR3 has 15 amino acids. V dropped 6 bases and J dropped 0 bases, with 9 bases sitting between them. Per germline, CDR1 MNHEY and CDR2 SVGAGI. The CDR3 loop reads CASRSGSSGANVLTF. In DNA, the CDR3 is TGTGCCAGCAGGTCCGGTAGCTCTGGGGCCAACGTCCTGACTTTC.

The sample holds a few counts of this clone. This rearrangement joins TRBV19 to TRBJ1-1, with a weak D call TRBD1 (6 bases). The length of the CDR3 is 14 residues. The germline CDR1 and CDR2 sequences are LNHDA and SQIVND (reference sequence). The V and J ends lost 8 bases and 4 bases respectively, with 17 bases between them. CDR3 in amino acids: CASQMGASSTEAFF. The CDR3 bases are TGTGCCAGTCAGATGGGGGCGAGCAGCACTGAAGCTTTCTTT. Filled out from reference TRBV19 and TRBJ1-1, the complete variable domain reads DGGITQSPKYLFRKEGQNVTLSCEQNLNHDAMYWYRQDPGQGLRLIYYSQIVNDFQKGDIAEGYSVSREKKESFPLTVTSAQKNPTAFYLCASQMGASSTEAFFGQGTRLTVV.

V usage is TRBV4-1 and J usage is TRBJ1-4; D not resolved. The CDR3 is made up of 20 amino acids. V lost 0 bases and J lost 0, with 20 bases in between. Germline values: CDR1 MGHRA, CDR2 YSYEKL. For the CDR3, the DNA is TGCGCCAGCAGCCAAGACTCGTACAACGGCCCCCGGACAACTAATGAAAAACTGTTTTTT. The encoded protein is CASSQDSYNGPRTTNEKLFF.

The sample holds one count of this clone. The V gene is TRBV28, the J gene TRBJ2-3, with 9 bases that match TRBD2. Germline CDR1 and CDR2: MDHEN and SYDVKM. V lost 4 bases, J lost 5 bases, and 10 bases stayed unmatched. The CDR3 contains 16 residues. Here the CDR3 reads CASSSGASGVKDTQYF. The CDR3 region has the DNA TGTGCCAGCAGTTCCGGGGCTAGCGGGGTAAAAGATACGCAGTATTTT.

In the case of this clone: Other DNA sequences of this sample code for an identical CDR3. The V call is TRBV3-1 (or the pseudogene TRBV3-2), the J call TRBJ2-7; D not certain. The CDR3 contains 11 residues. Germline lookup yields CDR1 LGHDT and CDR2 YNNKEL (reference sequence). Trimming shortened V by 1 base and J by 6 bases, and 4 bases separated the two germline ends. CDR3 protein: CASSQGVEQYF. Written as DNA, the CDR3 is TGTGCCAGCAGCCAAGGAGTCGAGCAGTACTTC.

The chain is built from TRBV19 and TRBJ1-2, with TRBD1 matching over 8 bases. Losses at the gene ends were 7 bases for V and 3 bases for J; bases not matched to a gene: 4. CDR1 and CDR2 (germline): LNHDA, SQIVND (reference sequence). This CDR3 is 13 amino acids long. The CDR3 DNA reads TGTGCCAGTACCGGACAGGGACACTATGGCTACACCTTC. Its protein is CASTGQGHYGYTF.

This sequence joins TRBV13 and TRBJ2-6; D gene unclear. Germline V gives CDR1 PRHDT, CDR2 FYEKMQ (reference sequence). With 5 bases removed from V and 0 bases from J, the gap between germline ends came to 8 bases. This CDR3 region has 15 residues. The CDR3 spells CASSARSSGANVLTF. DNA for the CDR3: TGTGCCAGCAGCGCCAGGAGCTCTGGGGCCAACGTCCTGACTTTC.

This clone occurred many times. The V call is TRBV7-2, the J call TRBJ2-3, with D maybe TRBD2 (6 bases). Germline CDR1 and CDR2: SGHTA and FQGNSA. The V end lost 7 bases, the J end lost 1 base, and 12 bases lay between the germline ends. The CDR3 totals 14 residues. Written as DNA, the CDR3 is TGTGCCAGCACCCCGGGGGTACGCACAGATACGCAGTATTTT. Protein sequence: CASTPGVRTDTQYF.

The J gene is TRBJ1-6, the V gene TRBV7-9; D is undetermined. Germline V lookup: CDR1 SEHNR, CDR2 FQNEAQ (reference sequence). CDR3 length: 14 amino acids. V was pared by 5 bases and J by 5 bases, with 10 bases between. The CDR3 reads CASSRSDDNSPLHF. The CDR3 DNA sequence: TGTGCCAGCAGCCGATCAGATGATAATTCACCCCTCCACTTT.

The gene calls are TRBV5-5 and TRBJ2-2, with D unclear. Germline assignment: CDR1 SGHKS and CDR2 YYEKEE (reference sequence). V dropped 4 bases and J dropped 2 bases, with 6 bases sitting between them. This CDR3 has 13 residues. The CDR3 nucleotides are TGTGCCAGCAGCACGATTAACACCGGGGAGCTGTTTTTT. It codes for CASSTINTGELFF.

This clone has more than one count but fewer than ten. The chain has TRBV5-1 and TRBJ1-2; D ambiguous. Trimming took off 2 bases at V and 8 bases at J, with 10 bases between the two ends. Looked up from germline, CDR1 is SGHRS and CDR2 is YFSETQ. The CDR3 spans 12 residues. In DNA form, the CDR3 reads TGCGCCAGCAGCTTCATTTCGGGCGGCTACACCTTC. Translation gives CASSFISGGYTF.

This rearrangement joins TRBV6-5 to TRBJ2-1; 13 nucleotides align to TRBD2. V dropped 11 bases and J dropped 7; count of bases not matched to a gene: 2. The germline CDR1 and CDR2 sequences are MNHEY and SVGAGI. CDR3 size: 12 residues. For the CDR3, the DNA is TGTGCCGCGGGACTAGCGGGGAATGAGCAGTTCTTC. Encoded protein: CAAGLAGNEQFF.

This clone is a singleton in its sample. The V gene is TRBV7-9, the J gene TRBJ2-7; TRBD1 agrees at 11 bases. The CDR3 has 15 residues. Germline CDR1 SEHNR, CDR2 FQNEAQ (reference sequence). V lost 5 bases, J lost 3 bases, and 6 bases stayed unmatched. The CDR3 nucleotides are TGTGCCAGCAGCGGGACCGGGACAGGGGGCTACGAGCAGTACTTC. Amino acid sequence: CASSGTGTGGYEQYF.

CDR3 DNA: TGTGCCAGCAGCTTCCGGGGGCTGACCCCCGATGGCTACACCTTC. Protein sequence: CASSFRGLTPDGYTF. This chain uses TRBV5-5 with TRBJ1-2, with a tentative D call TRBD1 (6 bases). Germline CDR1 and CDR2: SGHKS and YYEKEE (reference sequence). Between the trimmed V and J ends, which lost 2 bases and 6 bases, there was a span of 17 bases. The CDR3 spans 15 residues.

The chain combines TRBV3-1 (or the pseudogene TRBV3-2) with TRBJ1-1, with 8 bases lining up with TRBD1. This CDR3 has 16 amino acids. Germline V lookup: CDR1 LGHDT, CDR2 YNNKEL (reference sequence). V was clipped by 4 bases and J by 0 bases; unmatched bases: 7. In DNA form, the CDR3 reads TGTGCCAGCAGCCTATTGACAGGGGCAGTGAACACTGAAGCTTTCTTT. This encodes CASSLLTGAVNTEAFF.

As for this clone: Relative to the germline gene, one junction end is altered; a read error may explain this. The V gene is TRBV4-2, the J gene TRBJ1-2; TRBD1 agrees at 8 bases. The CDR3 has 18 amino acids. CDR1 LGHNA and CDR2 YNFKEQ come from the germline V gene. The CDR3 region is CASSQDRGWDRPLEYAAF. CDR3 DNA sequence: TGTGCCAGCAGCCAAGATCGGGGATGGGACAGGCCTCTGGAATATGCCGCCTTC.

Only one count was recorded for this clone. This same CDR3 is encoded by further DNA sequences in the sample. The rearrangement joins TRBV18 to TRBJ1-1; 7 positions agree with TRBD1. The CDR3 has 15 amino acids. Germline assignment: CDR1 KGHSH and CDR2 LQKENI. The V gene end was trimmed by 1 base and the J gene end by 1 base; junction bases not matched to a gene: 3. The CDR3 sequence is CASSPRTGENTEAFF. As DNA, the CDR3 is TGTGCCAGCTCACCACGGACAGGAGAGAACACTGAAGCTTTCTTT. The variable domain in full, completed from reference TRBV18 and TRBJ1-1, reads NAGVMQNPRHLVRRRGQEARLRCSPMKGHSHVYWYRQLPEEGLKFMVYLQKENIIDESGMPKERFSAEFPKEGPSILRIQQVVRGDSAAYFCASSPRTGENTEAFFGQGTRLTVV.

This sequence joins TRBV21-1 and TRBJ2-3; the table's D call, TRBD1, was not checked against the DNA. TRBV21-1 is noted as a pseudogene. The CDR3 has 16 amino acids. CDR3 in DNA: TGTGCCACCCCCCAAGTGTTGACAGGGCCCACAGATACGCAGTATTTT. This translates into CATPQVLTGPTDTQYF.

Here the CDR3 DNA reads TGTGCCAGCTCACCATTACAGTACAATAATGAAAAACTGTTTTTT. Translation: CASSPLQYNNEKLFF. The chain carries TRBV18 and TRBJ1-4; D not certain. V was trimmed by 2 bases and J by 4 bases, leaving 11 bases between them. The CDR3 has 15 amino acids. Germline V gives CDR1 KGHSH, CDR2 LQKENI.

This chain links TRBV5-1 with TRBJ2-5; 8 bases align to TRBD1. This CDR3 spans 15 amino acids. Unmatched junction bases numbered 8, after V lost 4 bases and J lost 3 bases. The germline V gene encodes CDR1 SGHRS and CDR2 YFSETQ. In nucleotides, the CDR3 is TGCGCCAGCAGCACCCTACCGACAGGGGAAGAGACCCAGTACTTC. Residues: CASSTLPTGEETQYF.

The CDR3 here is CASSLRGALSGYTF. The CDR3 region has the DNA TGTGCCAGCAGCCTCCGGGGGGCGCTCAGTGGCTACACCTTC. This sequence joins TRBV3-1 (or the pseudogene TRBV3-2) and TRBJ1-2; D is possibly TRBD1 (6 bases). Germline CDR1 LGHDT, CDR2 YNNKEL (reference sequence). The CDR3 sequence is 14 residues long. V lost 4 bases to trimming and J lost 7 bases, with 16 bases between them.

CDR3 DNA sequence: TGTGCCTGGAGTGGGGCGCTAGCGGGCCCCAATGAGCAGTTCTTC. Amino acid sequence: CAWSGALAGPNEQFF. The chain couples TRBV30 to TRBJ2-1; 8 bases agree with TRBD2. Germline CDR1 reads GTSNPN; CDR2 reads SVGIG (reference sequence). Trimming cost V 1 base and J 6 bases; bases outside gene matches: 8. This CDR3 is 15 amino acids long.

This chain links TRBV10-3 with TRBJ1-3; unclear D gene. CDR1 is ENHRY, CDR2 SYGVKD, per germline. This CDR3 is 15 amino acids long. The V and J ends lost 3 bases and 0 bases respectively, with 9 bases between them. The CDR3, as DNA: TGTGCCATCAGTGATCCCCGGTCCTCTGGAAACACCATATATTTT. Encoded protein: CAISDPRSSGNTIYF.

The J gene is TRBJ1-2, the V gene TRBV28; D remains ambiguous. Trimming removed 6 bases at V and 8 bases at J, with 13 bases between. The germline gives CDR1 MDHEN, CDR2 SYDVKM. This CDR3 has 12 amino acids. The CDR3 here is CASSSGPEGYTF. The CDR3 DNA follows: TGTGCCAGCAGCTCTGGACCGGAGGGCTACACCTTC.

CDR3 in DNA: TGTGCCAGCAGCTTGGGGGGGAGCTCCTACAATGAGCAGTTCTTC. Translation gives CASSLGGSSYNEQFF. This chain connects TRBV5-6 to TRBJ2-1; D may match TRBD1 or TRBD2 (5 bases each). Trimming left V 0 bases short and J 0 bases short, with 7 bases between. CDR1 is SGHDT, CDR2 YYEEEE, per germline. The CDR3 spans 15 residues.

The rearrangement joins TRBV29-1 to TRBJ2-5; no firm D call. CDR1 is SQVTM and CDR2 is ANQGSEA in the germline V gene. The V and J ends lost 2 bases and 5 bases respectively, with 6 bases between them. The length of the CDR3 is 11 residues. CDR3: CSVEPRETQYF. CDR3 in DNA: TGCAGCGTTGAACCCAGGGAGACCCAGTACTTC.

This clone was found once. This rearrangement joins TRBV6-2 or TRBV6-3 to TRBJ2-5, with D hard to call. The V gene's germline CDR1 is MNHEY and CDR2 SVGEGT. The CDR3 extends over 15 amino acids. Trimming shortened V by 2 bases and J by 4 bases, and 14 bases separated the two germline ends. The CDR3 protein is CASSYPAKGPETQYF. The DNA of the CDR3 is TGTGCCAGCAGTTACCCCGCTAAAGGCCCAGAGACCCAGTACTTC.